These 12 T cell receptor beta chains were all obtained from the same sample, sequenced in a study of CD4 T cells in relation to SARS-CoV-2 and coronaviruses (dated by TCRdb to the early 2020s). Libraries came from the immunoSEQ multiplex PCR assay. What TCRdb holds here is the immuneACCESS table cut down to in-frame rearrangements. Part of the clones is not present; checked against another copy, under half of the missing clones reflect an unresolved V gene, and the others are unexplained. Recorded for this sample are about 25,000 clones; around 82% of them occurred a single time. The top ten clones comprise approximately 15% of the sample. CD4+ T cells from unexposed donors were collected before the COVID-19 pandemic (2011-2018). Following 10 days of culture, the EasySep CD4+ T cell isolation kit was used to isolate CD4+ T cells. Antigens for these TCRs are unknown. Input material: CD4+ T cells from PBMCs, cultured in vitro. Receptor source: a human donor in good health.

The gene calls are TRBV28 and TRBJ1-1; the D gene is possibly TRBD1 (5 bases). Trimming left V 2 bases short and J 4 bases short, with 8 bases between. The germline V gene has CDR1 MDHEN and CDR2 SYDVKM. This CDR3 has 13 residues. CDR3 DNA: TGTGCCAGCAGTTTACAGGGTAGCACTGAAGCTTTCTTT. Encoded protein: CASSLQGSTEAFF.

The chain carries TRBV19 and TRBJ1-4; 9 positions match TRBD1. Germline V gives CDR1 LNHDA, CDR2 SQIVND (reference sequence). There are 15 residues in the CDR3. Losses at the gene ends were 0 bases for V and 8 bases for J; bases not matched to a gene: 4. In DNA form, the CDR3 reads TGTGCCAGTAGTATAGACGGGGACAGGGCCGAAAAACTGTTTTTT. Translation gives CASSIDGDRAEKLFF. Together with reference TRBV19 and TRBJ1-4, the CDR3 gives the full variable domain: DGGITQSPKYLFRKEGQNVTLSCEQNLNHDAMYWYRQDPGQGLRLIYYSQIVNDFQKGDIAEGYSVSREKKESFPLTVTSAQKNPTAFYLCASSIDGDRAEKLFFGSGTQLSVL.

This chain connects TRBV20-1 to TRBJ1-2; D ambiguous. The CDR3 runs to 11 residues. V dropped 4 bases and J dropped 6 bases, with 9 bases sitting between them. Germline V gene data show CDR1 as DFQATT and CDR2 as SNEGSKA (reference sequence). The CDR3 nucleotides read TGCAGTGCTAACCGAGTCCATGGCTACACCTTC. Translated, it gives CSANRVHGYTF.

V gene TRBV7-9 combines with J gene TRBJ2-5; D unresolved. This CDR3 has 16 amino acids. Between the trimmed V and J ends, which lost 1 base and 2 bases, there was a span of 14 bases. Germline V gives CDR1 SEHNR, CDR2 FQNEAQ (reference sequence). CDR3 in DNA: TGTGCCAGCAGCTTAGGTCCGGGTTTGGGGCAAGAGACCCAGTACTTC. Its protein is CASSLGPGLGQETQYF. The variable domain in full, with the rest retrieved from reference TRBV7-9 and TRBJ2-5, is DTGVSQNPRHKITKRGQNVTFRCDPISEHNRLYWYRQTLGQGPEFLTYFQNEAQLEKSRLLSDRFSAERPKGSFSTLEIQRTEQGDSAMYLCASSLGPGLGQETQYFGPGTRLLVL.

The chain couples TRBV5-1 to TRBJ1-4, with TRBD1 as a possible D gene (6 bases). From germline, CDR1 is SGHRS and CDR2 YFSETQ. The ends were cut back, 1 base at V and 2 bases at J, with 9 bases in the middle. The CDR3 runs to 15 residues. The CDR3 nucleotides are TGCGCCAGCAGCTTGTGGGGGCCCACTAATGAAAAACTGTTTTTT. Translation gives CASSLWGPTNEKLFF.

The chain uses TRBV7-9 and TRBJ2-2; TRBD2 matches at 7 bases. Trimming removed 1 base from V and 4 bases from J; junction bases left unmatched: 3. This CDR3 comprises 15 residues. Germline CDR1 is SEHNR and CDR2 is FQNEAQ (reference sequence). This CDR3 is CASSLGSGATGELFF. The CDR3 bases are TGTGCCAGCAGCTTAGGGAGCGGGGCCACCGGGGAGCTGTTTTTT.

J is TRBJ2-3 and V is TRBV18; no firm D call. Looked up from germline, CDR1 is KGHSH and CDR2 is LQKENI. V lost 3 bases and J lost 0, with 4 bases in between. This CDR3 spans 13 amino acids. The CDR3 nucleotides read TGTGCCAGCTCACCCCATAGCACAGATACGCAGTATTTT. The encoded protein is CASSPHSTDTQYF. Combining the CDR3 with reference TRBV18 and TRBJ2-3 gives the whole variable domain NAGVMQNPRHLVRRRGQEARLRCSPMKGHSHVYWYRQLPEEGLKFMVYLQKENIIDESGMPKERFSAEFPKEGPSILRIQQVVRGDSAAYFCASSPHSTDTQYFGPGTRLTVL.

The sample holds one count of this clone. The rearrangement joins TRBV29-1 to TRBJ2-7; D not certain. Germline CDR1 reads SQVTM; CDR2 reads ANQGSEA. The CDR3 consists of 12 residues. V shed 4 bases and J shed 6 bases, with 13 bases lying between them. CDR3 residues: CSVGLLRGEQYF. The DNA for the CDR3 is TGCAGCGTTGGGCTCCTCCGTGGCGAGCAGTACTTC.

The sample holds a few counts of this clone. The chain carries TRBV6-5 and TRBJ1-6; D is unclear. The CDR3 contains 15 residues. Germline CDR1 is MNHEY and CDR2 is SVGAGI. Trimming left V 7 bases short and J 0 bases short, with 10 bases between. The CDR3 nucleotides are TGTGCCAGCACCTTACACAGCTCCTATAATTCACCCCTCCACTTT. Encoded protein: CASTLHSSYNSPLHF.

This rearrangement joins TRBV3-1 (or the pseudogene TRBV3-2) to TRBJ2-1, with TRBD2 identical over 8 bases. The germline V gene encodes CDR1 LGHDT and CDR2 YNNKEL (reference sequence). V dropped 0 bases and J dropped 7; count of bases not matched to a gene: 8. The CDR3 runs 16 residues. The CDR3 DNA follows: TGTGCCAGCAGCCAAGATACGCTAGCGGGCGTTAATGAGCAGTTCTTC. It is translated as CASSQDTLAGVNEQFF.

This chain joins TRBV20-1 and TRBJ1-2; no definite D call. CDR1 and CDR2 (germline): DFQATT, SNEGSKA (reference sequence). There are 11 residues in the CDR3. Trimming removed 7 bases at V and 4 bases at J, with 10 bases between. The DNA of the CDR3 is TGCAGTGTGGCAGCCCGCTATGGCTACACCTTC. This translates into CSVAARYGYTF.

This clone appeared once. The chain is built from TRBV9 and TRBJ2-1; 7 bases map to TRBD2. Germline CDR1 and CDR2: SGDLS and YYNGEE. CDR3 length equals 12 residues. V lost 3 bases to trimming and J lost 9 bases; unmatched junction nucleotides: 3. The CDR3 coding sequence is TGTGCCAGCAGCGGGGGACTACGTGAGCAGTTCTTC. It specifies CASSGGLREQFF.